This is a list of T cell receptor beta chains from one sample in a study of blood T cell repertoires in COVID-19. The method was immunoSEQ multiplex PCR; TCRdb's version includes in-frame clones alone and lacks a portion of them. The sample yields approximately 240,000 clones, roughly 87% seen once. Sample: PBMCs or T cells enriched from blood (not recorded which). The source is a woman aged 25-40 years with acute COVID-19. Each CDR3 is given with its conserved first and last residue. The D gene is left open where the match is weak. Clone size is shown for a subset of rows, as once, few, many or a class of expanded clone.

>.|TRBJ2-3|TRBV7-7|TRBD2
CASSPHIGLASTDTQYF
TGTGCTAGCAGCCCACATATAGGACTAGCCAGCACAGATACGCAGTATTTT
>many|TRBJ2-4|TRBV20-1|.
CSASFSAKNIQYF
TGCAGTGCTAGTTTCTCAGCCAAAAACATTCAGTACTTC
>.|TRBJ2-5|TRBV5-1|TRBD2
CASSLSGRSGRAETQYF
TGCGCCAGCAGCTTGTCGGGGCGGAGCGGGAGGGCGGAGACCCAGTACTTC
>.|TRBJ1-1|TRBV12-3/TRBV12-4|TRBD1
CASIPGQSTEAFF
TGTGCCAGCATCCCGGGACAGTCCACTGAAGCTTTCTTT
>.|TRBJ2-7|TRBV4-1|.
CASSQAFSYEQYF
TGCGCCAGCAGCCAAGCTTTCTCCTACGAGCAGTACTTC
>.|TRBJ1-3|TRBV5-1|.
CASSLASRPSGNTIYF
TGCGCCAGCAGCTTGGCGAGCAGGCCCTCTGGAAACACCATATATTTT
>.|TRBJ2-5|TRBV28|.
CASSLGGAGDETQYF
TGTGCCAGCAGCCTAGGGGGGGCGGGAGACGAGACCCAGTACTTC
>.|TRBJ2-5|TRBV18|.
CASSPGDGETQYF
TGTGCCAGCTCACCAGGAGACGGAGAGACCCAGTACTTC
>.|TRBJ2-2|TRBV7-2|TRBD2
CASSLVPSGGANTGELFF
TGTGCCAGCAGCTTAGTTCCCAGCGGGGGCGCGAACACCGGGGAGCTGTTTTTT
>few|TRBJ2-1|TRBV3-1/TRBV3-2|.
CASSRGTWDNNEQFF
TGTGCCAGCAGCCGGGGGACTTGGGATAACAATGAGCAGTTCTTC
>.|TRBJ1-5|TRBV2|.
CASGVRDSNQPQHF
TGTGCCAGCGGGGTTCGGGATAGCAATCAGCCCCAGCATTTT
>.|TRBJ1-6|TRBV10-1|.
CASSSGNNSPLHF
TGCGCCAGCAGTTCGGGGAATAATTCACCCCTCCACTTT
>.|TRBJ2-7|TRBV3-1/TRBV3-2|TRBD2
CASRHLAGPHYEQYF
TGTGCCAGCAGGCACCTAGCGGGTCCCCACTACGAGCAGTACTTC
>.|TRBJ2-3|TRBV5-5|TRBD2
CASLGGTDTQYF
TGTGCCAGCTTGGGGGGGACAGATACGCAGTATTTT
>.|TRBJ1-4|TRBV2|.
CASSELFPPNEKLFF
TGTGCCAGCAGTGAACTTTTCCCCCCTAATGAAAAACTGTTTTTT
>.|TRBJ2-7|TRBV2|.
CASSPDRSYEQYF
TGTGCCAGCAGCCCCGACAGGTCTTACGAGCAGTACTTC
>.|TRBJ2-1|TRBV28|TRBD2
CASSLREEVGNEQFF
TGTGCCAGCAGTTTGCGGGAGGAAGTGGGGAATGAGCAGTTCTTC
>.|TRBJ2-7|TRBV20-1|.
CSASIPGYYEQYF
TGCAGTGCTAGTATACCCGGTTACTACGAGCAGTACTTC
>.|TRBJ2-3|TRBV5-1|TRBD2
CASSLDTGGTDTQYF
TGCGCCAGCAGCTTGGATACGGGAGGGACAGATACGCAGTATTTT
>.|TRBJ1-2|TRBV19|.
CASSNGQGYGYTF
TGTGCCAGTAGTAATGGGCAGGGATATGGCTACACCTTC
>.|TRBJ2-7|TRBV3-1/TRBV3-2|.
CASSLGQYEQYF
TGTGCCAGCAGCCTTGGACAATACGAGCAGTACTTC
>.|TRBJ2-6|TRBV5-1|TRBD1
CASSLTGQHSGANVLTF
TGCGCCAGCAGCTTGACGGGACAGCACTCTGGGGCCAACGTCCTGACTTTC
>.|TRBJ1-5|TRBV19|TRBD1
CASSFLTGPQPQHF
TGTGCCAGTAGTTTCCTGACAGGGCCTCAGCCCCAGCATTTT
>.|TRBJ2-3|TRBV10-3|TRBD2
CAISPTSGDTQYF
TGTGCCATCAGCCCGACTAGCGGGGATACGCAGTATTTT
>.|TRBJ1-6|TRBV7-8|TRBD1
CASSLGQLNSPLHF
TGTGCCAGCAGCTTGGGACAGCTAAATTCACCCCTCCACTTT
>.|TRBJ2-3|TRBV20-1|.
CSAMTSDTQYF
TGCAGTGCTATGACTTCAGATACGCAGTATTTT
>.|TRBJ1-4|TRBV28|.
CASIDRHSEKLFF
TGTGCCAGCATCGATAGGCATAGCGAAAAACTGTTTTTT
>once|TRBJ2-6|TRBV4-1|TRBD2
CASSQVTVRGVGANVLTF
TGCGCCAGCAGCCAAGTCACTGTCCGGGGGGTCGGGGCCAACGTCCTGACTTTC
>.|TRBJ2-7|TRBV6-5|.
CASRDAGYSYEQYF
TGTGCCAGCAGGGATGCGGGGTACTCCTACGAGCAGTACTTC
>.|TRBJ1-1|TRBV28|TRBD1
CASSLFPGGSRMNTEAFF
TGTGCCAGCAGTTTATTTCCAGGGGGGTCGAGAATGAACACTGAAGCTTTCTTT
>.|TRBJ1-2|TRBV3-1/TRBV3-2|TRBD1
CASSEGRGPDGYTF
TGTGCCAGCTCGGAGGGCAGGGGGCCAGATGGCTACACCTTC
>.|TRBJ1-2|TRBV7-3|.
CASSLWGDGYTF
TGTGCCAGCAGCTTATGGGGGGATGGCTACACCTTC
>.|TRBJ1-2|TRBV4-3|.
CASSQDFESGGYTF
TGCGCCAGCAGCCAAGATTTCGAAAGCGGTGGCTACACCTTC
>.|TRBJ2-1|TRBV6-5|.
CASSLSPLTYNEQFF
TGTGCCAGCAGCCTATCCCCTTTAACCTACAATGAGCAGTTCTTC
>.|TRBJ1-5|TRBV2|.
CASSEAGGGQPQHF
TGTGCCAGCAGTGAAGCTGGGGGGGGACAGCCCCAGCATTTT
>once|TRBJ2-1|TRBV28|TRBD2
CASSLYLAEANNEQFF
TGTGCCAGCAGTTTATACCTAGCGGAGGCCAACAATGAGCAGTTCTTC
>.|TRBJ2-7|TRBV15|.
CATSRDPGFREQYF
TGTGCCACCAGCAGAGATCCAGGGTTTCGCGAGCAGTACTTC
>.|TRBJ1-4|TRBV7-9|TRBD1
CASKDREATNEKLFF
TGTGCCAGCAAAGACAGGGAAGCAACTAATGAAAAACTGTTTTTT
>.|TRBJ1-2|TRBV2|TRBD1
CASNQAGTGGFGGYTF
TGTGCCAGCAATCAAGCCGGGACAGGGGGCTTTGGTGGCTACACCTTC
>.|TRBJ1-4|TRBV19|.
CASRAEKLFF
TGTGCCAGTAGGGCTGAAAAACTGTTTTTT
>.|TRBJ2-5|TRBV12-5|.
CASGLGGGETQYF
TGTGCTAGTGGTTTGGGGGGCGGTGAGACCCAGTACTTC
>.|TRBJ2-7|TRBV9|.
CASSPQGLRTYEQYF
TGTGCCAGCAGCCCTCAGGGTCTTAGGACCTACGAGCAGTACTTC
>.|TRBJ1-6|TRBV7-2|TRBD1
CASSSGTGGYRHLHF
TGTGCCAGCAGCTCAGGGACAGGGGGATATAGACACCTCCACTTT
>few|TRBJ1-5|TRBV7-6|TRBD1
CASSLGQGTRGSNQPQHF
TGTGCCAGCAGCTTGGGACAGGGAACGCGGGGAAGCAATCAGCCCCAGCATTTT
>.|TRBJ2-5|TRBV25-1|.
CASTEPGRSQETQYF
TGTGCCAGCACTGAACCAGGGAGGTCTCAAGAGACCCAGTACTTC
>.|TRBJ1-3|TRBV19|TRBD1
CASSMSKGASGNTIYF
TGTGCCAGTAGTATGTCGAAGGGGGCTTCTGGAAACACCATATATTTT
>.|TRBJ1-1|TRBV9|TRBD1
CASSVVLGKGALTEAFF
TGTGCCAGCAGCGTAGTTTTGGGGAAGGGGGCATTAACTGAAGCTTTCTTT
>.|TRBJ1-5|TRBV19|TRBD1
CAKILRQGTTNQPQHF
TGTGCCAAAATACTCAGACAGGGGACTACCAATCAGCCCCAGCATTTT